The 27 T cell receptor beta chains below come from one sample, sequenced in a study of OX40 agonist ivuxolimab in advanced cancers. Some clones are missing from TCRdb's copy, which holds only in-frame ones; the method was immunoSEQ multiplex PCR. The sample consists of around 50,000 clones, over 70% of them appearing once. The sample consisted of CD4+ or CD8+ T cells sorted from blood, taken in a trial of the OX40 agonist ivuxolimab. Receptors were obtained from an adult with an advanced solid tumor such as melanoma, head and neck, liver or kidney cancer.

The chain employs TRBV5-1 and TRBJ2-1; D gene unclear. V was shortened by 3 bases and J by 1 base, with 8 bases between the two germline ends. Germline lookup yields CDR1 SGHRS and CDR2 YFSETQ. CDR3 size: 14 residues. DNA for the CDR3: TGCGCCAGCAGCTCGGGTGAATCCTACAATGAGCAGTTCTTC. Protein sequence: CASSSGESYNEQFF.

The rearrangement joins TRBV6-7 to TRBJ1-1, with 8 positions matching TRBD1. Being an ORF, TRBV6-7 has a function that is uncertain. The CDR3 spans 15 residues. With 5 bases clipped from V and 4 bases from J, the junction kept 9 bases outside the gene matches. The CDR3 sequence is CASSVRQGSGTEAFF. CDR3 bases: TGTGCCAGCAGTGTAAGACAGGGGAGTGGCACTGAAGCTTTCTTT.

The chain is built from TRBV5-1 and TRBJ1-1; D not resolved. Germline CDR1 reads SGHRS; CDR2 reads YFSETQ. V shed 4 bases and J shed 4 bases, with 5 bases lying between them. The CDR3 length is 11 residues. Here the CDR3 reads CASSLGTEAFF. CDR3 DNA sequence: TGCGCCAGCAGCCTGGGCACTGAAGCTTTCTTT.

This CDR3 reads CASSVGERNGYTF. The CDR3 DNA is TGTGCCAGCAGCGTCGGGGAAAGGAATGGCTACACCTTC. The genes are TRBV9 and TRBJ1-2; no firm D call. V dropped 2 bases and J dropped 6 bases, with 11 bases sitting between them. This CDR3 is 13 amino acids long. Germline CDR1 and CDR2: SGDLS and YYNGEE.

The V gene is TRBV5-6, the J gene TRBJ2-5; TRBD2 aligns across 9 bases. J was trimmed by 5 bases and V by 0 bases; bases with no gene match: 11. This CDR3 has 17 residues. Germline loops: CDR1 SGHDT, CDR2 YYEEEE. The CDR3 loop reads CASSLGRSRGGRETQYF. In nucleotides, the CDR3 is TGTGCCAGCAGCTTGGGGCGTTCGCGGGGGGGCCGGGAGACCCAGTACTTC. Full variable domain (remainder filled in from reference TRBV5-6 and TRBJ2-5): DAGVTQSPTHLIKTRGQQVTLRCSPKSGHDTVSWYQQALGQGPQFIFQYYEEEERQRGNFPDRFSGHQFPNYSSELNVNALLLGDSALYLCASSLGRSRGGRETQYFGPGTRLLVL.

The J gene is TRBJ1-2, the V gene TRBV6-4; D not resolved. Germline V gene lookup returns CDR1 MRHNA and CDR2 SNTAGT. The CDR3 consists of 12 residues. V was pared by 3 bases and J by 7 bases, with 9 bases between. Here the CDR3 DNA reads TGTGCCAGCAGTGATATTCGGGGTGGCTACACCTTC. Its translation is CASSDIRGGYTF.

The CDR3 DNA reads TGTGCCAGCAGGCCCGTCGGGGGACGTCGTCCCTCTGGGGCCAACGTCCTGACTTTC. It specifies CASRPVGGRRPSGANVLTF. The chain combines TRBV7-9 with TRBJ2-6; D may be TRBD2 (6 bases). V lost 6 bases and J lost 0, with 21 bases in between. The length of the CDR3 is 19 residues. Germline V gene lookup returns CDR1 SEHNR and CDR2 FQNEAQ (reference sequence). The full variable domain, with the rest looked up from reference TRBV7-9 and TRBJ2-6, is DTGVSQNPRHKITKRGQNVTFRCDPISEHNRLYWYRQTLGQGPEFLTYFQNEAQLEKSRLLSDRFSAERPKGSFSTLEIQRTEQGDSAMYLCASRPVGGRRPSGANVLTFGAGSRLTVL.

The chain employs TRBV19 and TRBJ2-1; TRBD1 is a possible D gene (7 bases). V was trimmed by 2 bases and J by 4 bases, leaving 15 bases between them. Germline V lookup: CDR1 LNHDA, CDR2 SQIVND (reference sequence). This CDR3 comprises 16 residues. Here the CDR3 DNA reads TGTGCCAGTAGTATAAAGGGCGGGACAGCTTACAATGAGCAGTTCTTC. Translating gives CASSIKGGTAYNEQFF. The full variable domain, its missing parts supplied by reference TRBV19 and TRBJ2-1, is DGGITQSPKYLFRKEGQNVTLSCEQNLNHDAMYWYRQDPGQGLRLIYYSQIVNDFQKGDIAEGYSVSREKKESFPLTVTSAQKNPTAFYLCASSIKGGTAYNEQFFGPGTRLTVL.

The V gene is TRBV5-6, the J gene TRBJ2-5; D is uncertain. The CDR3 consists of 12 residues. V was pared by 4 bases and J by 3 bases, with 7 bases between. Germline CDR1 SGHDT, CDR2 YYEEEE. As DNA, the CDR3 is TGTGCCAGCAGCGGACGGGAAGAGACCCAGTACTTC. Its translation is CASSGREETQYF. Full variable domain (remainder filled in from reference TRBV5-6 and TRBJ2-5): DAGVTQSPTHLIKTRGQQVTLRCSPKSGHDTVSWYQQALGQGPQFIFQYYEEEERQRGNFPDRFSGHQFPNYSSELNVNALLLGDSALYLCASSGREETQYFGPGTRLLVL.

This chain links TRBV4-1 with TRBJ2-1, with no clear D. The V end was cut by 4 bases, the J end by 0 bases, with 10 bases between. This CDR3 has 15 residues. Germline V gene sequence: CDR1 MGHRA, CDR2 YSYEKL. The CDR3 DNA reads TGCGCCAGCAGCCCCCGAGAAAGCTCCTACAATGAGCAGTTCTTC. Its translation: CASSPRESSYNEQFF.

This chain links TRBV11-2 with TRBJ1-5; perhaps TRBD1 as D (5 bases). The CDR3 has 12 amino acids. Germline V gives CDR1 SGHAT, CDR2 FQNNGV. With 2 bases removed from V and 9 bases from J, the gap between germline ends came to 8 bases. In DNA, the CDR3 is TGTGCCAGCAGCTTACTGGGGGGGCCCCAGCATTTT. Residues: CASSLLGGPQHF.

The CDR3, as DNA: TGTGCCAGTAGTATCGGGGGGCTGAACAATGAGCAGTTCTTC. Protein sequence: CASSIGGLNNEQFF. This chain uses TRBV19 with TRBJ2-1; D perhaps matches TRBD2 (7 bases). Deletions cut 3 bases from V and 5 bases from J, with 11 bases between. CDR3 length: 14 residues. Germline CDR1 and CDR2: LNHDA and SQIVND (reference sequence).

The chain has TRBV15 and TRBJ1-2, with D maybe TRBD1 (5 bases). CDR3 size: 13 residues. The germline gives CDR1 LNHNV, CDR2 YYDKDF (reference sequence). V gave up 1 base and J gave up 7 bases, with 10 bases separating them. Here the CDR3 DNA reads TGTGCCACCAGCAGAGGGGGGGTTCGTGGCTACACCTTC. Translating gives CATSRGGVRGYTF.

The chain links TRBV4-1 to TRBJ1-2; D perhaps matches TRBD1 (5 bases). V gave up 0 bases and J gave up 8 bases, with 22 bases separating them. Germline CDR1 and CDR2: MGHRA and YSYEKL. The CDR3 runs 17 residues. CDR3 coding DNA: TGCGCCAGCAGCCAAGATGAAAGGGACGGGGAAGTAAGGGGCTACACCTTC. As protein: CASSQDERDGEVRGYTF.

The chain joins TRBV7-2 to TRBJ1-5; D gene uncertain. The CDR3 consists of 15 residues. Trimming cost V 1 base and J 3 bases, with 10 bases left between them. Germline V gene lookup returns CDR1 SGHTA and CDR2 FQGNSA. Here the CDR3 reads CASSLVREDNQPQHF. CDR3 bases: TGTGCCAGCAGCTTAGTTCGGGAGGACAATCAGCCCCAGCATTTT.

V usage is TRBV6-5 and J usage is TRBJ1-6, with D maybe TRBD1 (5 bases). Trimming removed 2 bases at V and 8 bases at J, with 10 bases between. The CDR3 has 14 amino acids. Germline V CDR1 and CDR2: MNHEY, SVGAGI. The CDR3 DNA reads TGTGCCAGCAGTTACGAGGGGATGGATTCACCCCTCCACTTT. Translating it yields CASSYEGMDSPLHF.

This chain connects TRBV30 to TRBJ2-2; TRBD1 is a possible D gene (5 bases). Trimming pared 2 bases from V and 4 bases from J, leaving 11 bases between. The CDR3 is 14 amino acids. Germline V gene lookup returns CDR1 GTSNPN and CDR2 SVGIG (reference sequence). The CDR3 DNA is TGTGCCTGGAGTCTACAGGCTATCACCGGGGAGCTGTTTTTT. Protein product: CAWSLQAITGELFF.

The chain uses TRBV5-4 and TRBJ2-3; 7 nucleotides agree with TRBD1. V gave up 2 bases and J gave up 5 bases; unmatched junction bases: 11. The CDR3 consists of 16 residues. The germline V gene encodes CDR1 SGHNT and CDR2 YYREEE (reference sequence). DNA of the CDR3: TGTGCCAGCAGCTTAAACCCACAAGGGGGCCAAGATACGCAGTATTTT. Translated: CASSLNPQGGQDTQYF.

The chain has TRBV2 and TRBJ1-3; D is undetermined. Germline lookup yields CDR1 SNHLY and CDR2 FYNNEI. This CDR3 region has 15 residues. V lost 8 bases to trimming and J lost 2 bases, with 16 bases between them. CDR3 bases: TGTGCCAGCTCTGAAGAGCAGGCTGCTGGAAACACCATATATTTT. Its protein is CASSEEQAAGNTIYF.

This clone is a singleton in its sample. The chain carries TRBV10-3 and TRBJ1-1; D perhaps matches TRBD1 (6 bases). The CDR3 runs 11 residues. Germline V gives CDR1 ENHRY, CDR2 SYGVKD. Deletions cut 7 bases from V and 5 bases from J, with 8 bases between. DNA for the CDR3: TGTGCCATCAAAGACAGGACTGAAGCTTTCTTT. It encodes CAIKDRTEAFF.

CDR3 loop: CASSQDYRGRSNQPQHF. The CDR3 DNA reads as TGCGCCAGCAGCCAAGATTACAGGGGGCGTAGCAATCAGCCCCAGCATTTT. This sequence joins TRBV4-1 and TRBJ1-5; 9 bases align to TRBD1. CDR1 and CDR2 (germline): MGHRA, YSYEKL. Trimming cost V 0 bases and J 0 bases; bases outside gene matches: 3. CDR3 length: 17 amino acids.

CDR3 DNA sequence: TGTGCCAGCAGTTTATCGGAGAACTCTGGAAACACCATATATTTT. Translated: CASSLSENSGNTIYF. The rearrangement joins TRBV28 to TRBJ1-3; D gene ambiguous. Germline-derived CDR1 and CDR2 are MDHEN and SYDVKM. The CDR3 spans 15 residues. V lost 1 base and J lost 0, with 7 bases in between.

The chain couples TRBV7-8 to TRBJ1-5; 7 bases agree with TRBD1. The germline CDR1 and CDR2 sequences are SGHVS and FQNEAQ. There are 14 residues in the CDR3. Unmatched junction bases numbered 4, after V lost 1 base and J lost 7 bases. CDR3 in amino acids: CASSLDTGVQPQHF. As DNA, the CDR3 is TGTGCCAGCAGCTTAGACACAGGGGTCCAGCCCCAGCATTTT.

This clone has only a few counts. The rearrangement links TRBV5-4 to TRBJ2-3; D call uncertain. Trimming shortened V by 2 bases and J by 2 bases, and 3 bases separated the two germline ends. CDR1 is SGHNT, CDR2 YYREEE, per germline (reference sequence). This CDR3 spans 12 amino acids. The CDR3 coding sequence is TGTGCCAGCAGCTTACTCACAGATACGCAGTATTTT. It codes for CASSLLTDTQYF.

V and J are TRBV19 and TRBJ1-5; tentatively, D is TRBD1 (6 bases). The CDR3 loop spans 16 amino acids. Trimming stripped 6 bases from V and 5 bases from J, with 20 bases between. CDR1 LNHDA and CDR2 SQIVND come from the germline V gene (reference sequence). CDR3 nucleotide sequence: TGTGCCAGTAGACCCCTGAGGGGGACGGGGGATCAGCCCCAGCATTTT. Its protein is CASRPLRGTGDQPQHF.

This clone was observed a handful of times. The chain recombines TRBV20-1 with TRBJ2-1; no clear D. The CDR3 has 10 amino acids. The V end lost 5 bases, the J end lost 8 bases, and 7 bases lay between the germline ends. Germline CDR1 DFQATT, CDR2 SNEGSKA (reference sequence). DNA of the CDR3: TGCAGTGCTTGGGCGGATGAGCAGTTCTTC. Protein sequence: CSAWADEQFF.

This chain connects TRBV11-2 to TRBJ1-1; no reliable D call. V was shortened by 1 base and J by 1 base, with 7 bases between the two germline ends. Looked up from germline, CDR1 is SGHAT and CDR2 is FQNNGV. CDR3 length: 14 residues. The chain's CDR3 is CASSLASGNTEAFF. Written as DNA, the CDR3 is TGTGCCAGCAGCTTAGCTTCGGGGAACACTGAAGCTTTCTTT.